Listed here are 3 T cell receptor beta chains from one sample, sequenced in a study of CD8 T cells in ankylosing spondylitis. In TCRdb, the 5' RACE reads were re-called with MiXCR into one record per CDR3 protein. The repertoire holds more than 300,000 distinct CDR3 sequences, with 11% as singletons. Sequencing input: blood, either unsorted or a sorted T cell fraction (not recorded which). The receptors were gathered from a female donor with ankylosing spondylitis or in good health (not recorded which).

For this clonotype: This may stem from a read error, because a much larger clone lies one nucleotide away. The conserved phenylalanine or tryptophan is not found at the CDR3 terminus, so this likely reflects a read error. The V gene is TRBV6-5, the J gene TRBJ2-1, with D unresolved. Germline V CDR1 and CDR2: MNHEY, SVGAGI. There are 15 residues in the CDR3. V was clipped by 0 bases and J by 9 bases, with 15 bases between them. CDR3 DNA sequence: TGTGCCAGCAGTTACTCGATACTGGTTAAAGGTGAGCAGTTCTCC. Translating it yields CASSYSILVKGEQFS.

This clonotype was counted ten times or more. The genes are TRBV12-3 or TRBV12-4 and TRBJ2-3; D is perhaps TRBD2 (5 bases). The CDR3 loop spans 13 amino acids. The V and J ends lost 3 bases and 1 base respectively, with 5 bases between them. The DNA of the CDR3 is TGTGCCAGCAGTTTGAGGGGCACAGATACGCAGTATTTT. It codes for CASSLRGTDTQYF.

At least ten counts were recorded for this clonotype. V is TRBV7-9 and J is TRBJ1-6; a possible D gene is TRBD1 (5 bases). The CDR3 loop spans 12 amino acids. V lost 4 bases and J lost 12, with 10 bases in between. CDR1 is SEHNR and CDR2 is FQNEAQ in the germline V gene (reference sequence). In DNA, the CDR3 is TGTGCCAGCAGCTCCGGGGGGAGACCCCTCCACTTT. As protein: CASSSGGRPLHF. Complete variable domain (other parts from reference TRBV7-9 and TRBJ1-6): DTGVSQNPRHKITKRGQNVTFRCDPISEHNRLYWYRQTLGQGPEFLTYFQNEAQLEKSRLLSDRFSAERPKGSFSTLEIQRTEQGDSAMYLCASSSGGRPLHFGNGTRLTVT.